The 3 T cell receptor beta chains below were found in one sample sequenced in a study of blood T cell repertoires in COVID-19. Sequencing used immunoSEQ multiplex PCR; TCRdb keeps in-frame clones, though not all of them. Here the sample spans 150,000 or so clones, about four fifths being singletons. The sample was peripheral blood. The receptors shown here come from a human donor in a cohort sampled during active COVID-19.

The genes are TRBV28 and TRBJ2-7, with D possibly TRBD2 on 6 matching bases. Trimming took off 7 bases at V and 4 bases at J, with 14 bases between the two ends. This CDR3 contains 13 residues. CDR1 is MDHEN, CDR2 SYDVKM, per germline. CDR3 protein: CASKLGGEYEQYF. CDR3 sequence (DNA): TGTGCCAGCAAACTCGGGGGTGAGTACGAGCAGTACTTC.

The gene calls are TRBV7-9 and TRBJ2-3; 7 nucleotides align to TRBD2. This CDR3 is built from 15 residues. After removal of 3 bases from V and 2 bases from J, the junction contained 5 bases not matched to a gene. Germline-derived CDR1 and CDR2 are SEHNR and FQNEAQ (reference sequence). CDR3 nucleotides: TGTGCCAGCAGCTTGGGGAGGGCAAACACAGATACGCAGTATTTT. It is translated as CASSLGRANTDTQYF.

The V and J genes are TRBV14 and TRBJ1-6; 9 bases are a match to TRBD1. Per germline, CDR1 SGHDN and CDR2 FVKESK. The CDR3 totals 14 residues. Trimming removed 4 bases from V and 9 bases from J; junction bases left unmatched: 4. The DNA for the CDR3 is TGTGCCAGCAGCCTCGACAGGGGGTTTTCACCCCTCCACTTT. This encodes CASSLDRGFSPLHF.